This T cell receptor beta chain was captured in a study of CD8+ T cells in alopecia areata. Study as a whole: Treated patients took oral tofacitinib at 5 to 10 mg twice daily.

To note about this clone: Antigen unknown.

Whole-study findings and limits: Across lesional scalp, and particularly alopecia totalis/universalis, clonality surpassed that of normal scalp.

PBMCs yielded sorted CD4+ and CD8+ T cells. cDNA reverse transcribed from extracted RNA served as the sequencing template. TCRdb keeps only in-frame clones here, not all; method: immunoSEQ multiplex PCR. The sample has 180,000 or so clones; over 55% are singletons. The CDR3 sequence is 13 residues long. V dropped 6 bases and J dropped 4 bases, with 14 bases sitting between them. CDR1 and CDR2 (germline): SQVTM, ANQGSEA. Sequenced material: CD4+ T cells sorted from blood, taken at week 0. The V gene is TRBV29-1, the J gene TRBJ2-3; D is perhaps TRBD2 (6 bases). This receptor was identified in a human donor with alopecia areata. CDR3 protein: CSVPGLVADTQYF. DNA of the CDR3: TGCAGCGTCCCGGGACTTGTTGCAGATACGCAGTATTTT.